This record covers a single T cell receptor (beta chain). The sample belongs to a study of blood T cell repertoires in COVID-19. Turning to the study itself: Donors in the United States, Italy and Spain gave samples during acute or convalescent COVID-19. T cells, B-cell-depleted T cells, or PBMCs supplied cDNA or gDNA.

Per the original methods: Using reference gene primer amplification, nucleated cell counts were estimated. The method was immunoSEQ multiplex PCR; TCRdb's version includes in-frame clones alone and lacks a portion of them. V and J calls and clone size follow that table, whereas D and trimming were derived from the DNA. The profile shows 250,000 or so clones, roughly 88% of them singletons. The V end lost 6 bases, the J end lost 0 bases, and 9 bases lay between the germline ends. CDR1 and CDR2 from the germline V gene are MNHEY and SVGAGI. This CDR3 is 14 amino acids long. Source material: peripheral blood. This receptor was taken from a man at least 80 years old with acute or convalescent COVID-19. The J gene is TRBJ1-5, the V gene TRBV6-5; the D gene is possibly TRBD1 (5 bases). The chain's CDR3 is CASREGYSNQPQHF. Here the CDR3 DNA reads TGTGCCAGCAGGGAGGGGTATAGCAATCAGCCCCAGCATTTT.